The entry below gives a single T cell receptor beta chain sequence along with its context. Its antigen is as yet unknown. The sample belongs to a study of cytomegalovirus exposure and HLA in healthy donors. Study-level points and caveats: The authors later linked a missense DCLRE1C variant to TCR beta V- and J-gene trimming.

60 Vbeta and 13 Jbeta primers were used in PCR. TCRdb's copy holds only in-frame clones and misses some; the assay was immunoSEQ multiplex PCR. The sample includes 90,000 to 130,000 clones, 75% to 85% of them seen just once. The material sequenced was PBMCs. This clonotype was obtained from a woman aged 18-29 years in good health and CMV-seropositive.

CDR3 sequence: CASSPGSDNEQFF. CDR3 sequence (DNA): TGTGCCAGCAGCCCCGGGAGCGACAATGAGCAGTTCTTC. The chain recombines TRBV4-2 with TRBJ2-1, with D tentatively TRBD2 (6 bases). This CDR3 is 13 amino acids long. V gave up 4 bases and J gave up 5 bases, with 9 bases separating them. CDR1 and CDR2 (germline): LGHNA, YNFKEQ.